One sample yielded the 16 T cell receptor beta chains listed below, sequenced in a study of OX40 agonist ivuxolimab in advanced cancers. Repertoires were generated with immunoSEQ multiplex PCR, while TCRdb's copy carries only in-frame clones and drops some. The sample lists roughly 80,000 clones, around 83% seen once, with roughly 2.1% in the top ten. The sample was CD4+ or CD8+ T cells sorted from blood, taken in a trial of the OX40 agonist ivuxolimab. These receptors all stem from an adult with an advanced solid tumor such as melanoma, head and neck, liver or kidney cancer.

This clone was recorded only once. The DNA of the CDR3 is TGTGCCAGCAGAGGGAACAGGGGGAGTGAAAAACTGTTTTTT. This codes for CASRGNRGSEKLFF. The V gene is TRBV2, the J gene TRBJ1-4, with 8 bases that match TRBD1. From germline, CDR1 is SNHLY and CDR2 FYNNEI. V lost 6 bases to trimming and J lost 7 bases; unmatched junction nucleotides: 7. The CDR3 has 14 amino acids.

This clone showed up just once. V and J are TRBV6-5 and TRBJ1-2; D unresolved. Germline V lookup: CDR1 MNHEY, CDR2 SVGAGI. The CDR3 covers 13 residues. V lost 4 bases and J 3 bases, leaving 9 bases between the germline ends. This CDR3 reads CASSSRQDYGYTF. The CDR3 nucleotides are TGTGCCAGCAGTTCTCGACAAGACTATGGCTACACCTTC.

CDR3 sequence reads: CAWSAGAGELFF. The CDR3 nucleotides are TGTGCCTGGAGTGCAGGGGCCGGGGAGCTGTTTTTT. The chain employs TRBV30 and TRBJ2-2; weak D call: TRBD1 (6 bases). With 1 base removed from V and 6 bases from J, the gap between germline ends came to 6 bases. Germline values: CDR1 GTSNPN, CDR2 SVGIG (reference sequence). The CDR3 length is 12 residues.

This chain uses TRBV5-1 with TRBJ1-1, with TRBD1 matching 9 bases. This CDR3 comprises 15 residues. V shed 0 bases, J shed 3 bases, and the junction held 3 bases outside the gene matches. CDR1 is SGHRS and CDR2 is YFSETQ in the germline V gene. This CDR3 reads CASSLETGGYTEAFF. The CDR3, as DNA: TGCGCCAGCAGCTTGGAGACAGGGGGATACACTGAAGCTTTCTTT.

This chain joins TRBV25-1 and TRBJ2-7; D is unresolved. V lost 2 bases and J lost 6, with 11 bases in between. Germline CDR1 is MGHDK and CDR2 is SYGVNS. The CDR3 has 13 residues. In nucleotides, the CDR3 is TGTGCCAGCAGTGAACGACGGACCTCCGAGCAGTACTTC. Translated, it gives CASSERRTSEQYF.

This chain connects TRBV4-2 to TRBJ2-3, with 8 bases identical to TRBD2. The V segment lost 3 bases and the J segment 4 bases; nucleotides outside the gene matches: 9. CDR1 and CDR2 (germline): LGHNA, YNFKEQ. The CDR3 loop spans 16 amino acids. Here the CDR3 DNA reads TGTGCCAGCAGCCAGGGGGCGGGAGGTGCCTCAGATACGCAGTATTTT. Amino acids: CASSQGAGGASDTQYF.

This rearrangement joins TRBV2 to TRBJ2-1; 9 nucleotides line up with TRBD1. Germline CDR1 reads SNHLY; CDR2 reads FYNNEI. Germline trimming cut 11 bases from V and 7 bases from J; bases unmatched to any gene: 6. The CDR3 extends over 12 amino acids. The CDR3 DNA is TGTGCCGGACAGGGGAACGGGAATGAGCAGTTCTTC. Amino acid sequence: CAGQGNGNEQFF.

The V call is TRBV25-1, the J call TRBJ2-7; D gene ambiguous. Looked up from germline, CDR1 is MGHDK and CDR2 is SYGVNS. The CDR3 runs 14 residues. Trimming left V 1 base short and J 7 bases short, with 14 bases between. This CDR3 reads CASSELGRNGEQYF. CDR3 bases: TGTGCCAGCAGTGAATTAGGGCGAAATGGGGAGCAGTACTTC.

The J gene is TRBJ1-4, the V gene TRBV18, with D unclear. Germline V CDR1 and CDR2: KGHSH, LQKENI. This CDR3 is 14 amino acids long. The germline V and J ends were trimmed by 3 bases and 0 bases, with 5 bases remaining between them. The CDR3 DNA reads as TGTGCCAGCTCACCGGGTGCAACTAATGAAAAACTGTTTTTT. Its translation is CASSPGATNEKLFF.

V and J are TRBV19 and TRBJ2-2; 10 bases map to TRBD1. CDR1 LNHDA and CDR2 SQIVND come from the germline V gene (reference sequence). The V and J ends lost 5 bases and 6 bases, in that order; junction bases with no gene match: 9. This CDR3 is built from 16 residues. The CDR3: CASSLSPGTGAGELFF. CDR3 in DNA: TGTGCCAGTAGTTTGAGTCCCGGGACAGGGGCCGGGGAGCTGTTTTTT.

V is TRBV5-6 and J is TRBJ1-2, with D possibly TRBD1 on 6 matching bases. Trimming left V 6 bases short and J 9 bases short, with 21 bases between. CDR3 length equals 14 residues. Germline V lookup: CDR1 SGHDT, CDR2 YYEEEE. CDR3 in amino acids: CASTLGRWGPSYTF. DNA for the CDR3: TGTGCCAGCACCCTCGGGCGGTGGGGGCCGAGCTACACCTTC.

This clone showed up just a few times. The chain combines TRBV27 with TRBJ2-2; 7 bases are a match to TRBD1. The length of the CDR3 is 14 residues. Germline lookup yields CDR1 MNHEY and CDR2 SMNVEV (reference sequence). The V gene end was trimmed by 5 bases and the J gene end by 8 bases; junction bases not matched to a gene: 8. This CDR3 reads CASSANRGTGELFF. CDR3 bases: TGTGCCAGCAGTGCTAACAGGGGAACGGGGGAGCTGTTTTTT.

V gene TRBV7-3 combines with J gene TRBJ2-7; 7 nucleotides align to TRBD1. The CDR3 totals 13 residues. In germline, CDR1 is SGHTA, CDR2 FQGTGA. Unmatched junction bases numbered 6, after V lost 5 bases and J lost 5 bases. The CDR3 DNA reads as TGTGCCAGCAGCGCCTCCGGGACAGACGAGCAGTACTTC. Encoded protein: CASSASGTDEQYF.

J is TRBJ2-7 and V is TRBV7-9; TRBD2 matches 8 bases. Trimming removed 5 bases from V and 7 bases from J; junction bases left unmatched: 16. The length of the CDR3 is 16 residues. Germline lookup yields CDR1 SEHNR and CDR2 FQNEAQ (reference sequence). The CDR3 bases are TGTGCCAGCAGCCAAGCCGGGACTAGGGGGTTAGAGGAGCAGTACTTC. Protein: CASSQAGTRGLEEQYF.

V and J are TRBV18 and TRBJ1-2; 7 bases fit TRBD1. After removal of 0 bases from V and 4 bases from J, the junction contained 2 bases not matched to a gene. Germline CDR1 and CDR2: KGHSH and LQKENI. The CDR3 totals 14 residues. CDR3 bases: TGTGCCAGCTCACCACCGGGACAGATCTATGGCTACACCTTC. Translating it yields CASSPPGQIYGYTF.

This chain connects TRBV5-4 to TRBJ2-5; 14 bases align to TRBD2. CDR1 is SGHNT, CDR2 YYREEE, per germline (reference sequence). The CDR3 is 16 residues long. After removal of 0 bases from V and 2 bases from J, the junction contained 0 bases not matched to a gene. The DNA of the CDR3 is TGTGCCAGCAGCTTGGGACTAGCGGGGGGGCAAGAGACCCAGTACTTC. Amino acid sequence: CASSLGLAGGQETQYF.